Listed below are T cell receptor beta chains from one sample, sequenced in a study of shared clonotypes between healthy human individuals. TCRdb's table, derived via immunoSEQ multiplex PCR, lists solely in-frame clones and lacks some. Of about 2,500,000 clones listed, over 85% are singletons. Sequencing used naive CD4+ T cells sorted from blood. All receptors come from a man aged 18 to 30 in good health. Each CDR3 is given with its conserved first and last residue.

V	CDR3
TRBV19	CASSIVGHEQYF
TRBV7-9	CASSSRVGAGANVLTF
TRBV7-9	CASSLGGSLLYEQYF
TRBV7-6	CASSPRSGPSTDTQYF
TRBV29-1	CSGKRGGEQFF
TRBV25-1	CASSERVGGYTF
TRBV6-6	CASSVVEDTQYF
TRBV10-3	CAISEGVPFNEQFF
TRBV19	CASSLTIVSTDTQYF
TRBV29-1	CSVEGLAGGKNNEQFF
TRBV5-8	CASSLAGADTQYF
TRBV7-8	CASSWGGSPNGEQYF
TRBV5-1	CASSSRAGTNTGELFF
TRBV5-6	CASTPERTGNSPLHF
TRBV19	CASNPDRGLNYGYTF
TRBV27	CASGPTERSNQPQHF
TRBV4-1	CASSPGTLGPETQYF
TRBV4-1	CASSQDQGTLTNEQFF
TRBV5-6	CASSLGGGTGELFF
TRBV19	CASSIARSPNYGYTF
TRBV7-8	CASSPPFSGANVLTF
TRBV11-2	CASSLAGGWGGSDTQYF
TRBV6-6	CASSKPGLAEKETQYF
TRBV7-9	CASSSRTVFYGYTF
TRBV6-5	CASSYRTLNTGELFF
TRBV5-6	CASSPDWGSDTYEQYF
TRBV10-3	CAISEPSGTDTQYF
TRBV6-1	CASILSYGDTQYF
TRBV4-1	CASSQLPAGHKESEQFF
TRBV18	CASSPPLGQNTGELFF
TRBV5-5	CASSFQGPSDTIYF
TRBV28	CATERTGTNYEQYF
TRBV6-4	CAFRWDGYTF
TRBV15	CATSRDRSVWSYNEQFF
TRBV7-2	CASSLLNTGELFF
TRBV30	CAWSRGTGGPTDTQYF
TRBV18	CASFFGQGYDGYTF
TRBV6-5	CASSSKGYNTGELFF